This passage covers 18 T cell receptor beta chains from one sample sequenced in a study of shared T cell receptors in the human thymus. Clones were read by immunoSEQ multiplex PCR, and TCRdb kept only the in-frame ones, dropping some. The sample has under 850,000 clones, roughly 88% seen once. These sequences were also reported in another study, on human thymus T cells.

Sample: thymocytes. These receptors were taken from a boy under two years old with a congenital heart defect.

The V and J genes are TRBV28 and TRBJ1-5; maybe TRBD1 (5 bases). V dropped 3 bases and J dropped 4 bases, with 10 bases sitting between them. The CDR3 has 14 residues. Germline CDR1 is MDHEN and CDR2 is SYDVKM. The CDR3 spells CASSFATVNQPQHF. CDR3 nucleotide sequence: TGTGCCAGCAGTTTTGCGACAGTGAATCAGCCCCAGCATTTT.

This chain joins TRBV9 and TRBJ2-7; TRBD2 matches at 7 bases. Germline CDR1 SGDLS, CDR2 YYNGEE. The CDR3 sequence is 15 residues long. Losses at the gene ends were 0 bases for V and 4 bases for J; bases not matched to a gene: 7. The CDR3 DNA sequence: TGTGCCAGCAGCGTAGGGGAAGGGGAGGGGTACGAGCAGTACTTC. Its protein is CASSVGEGEGYEQYF.

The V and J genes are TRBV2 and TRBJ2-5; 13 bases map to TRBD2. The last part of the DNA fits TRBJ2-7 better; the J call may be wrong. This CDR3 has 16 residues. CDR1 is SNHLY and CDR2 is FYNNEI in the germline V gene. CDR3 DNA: TGTGCCAGCAGTACCCGGACTAGCGGGAGCTCCTACGAGCAGTACTTC. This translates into CASSTRTSGSSYEQYF.

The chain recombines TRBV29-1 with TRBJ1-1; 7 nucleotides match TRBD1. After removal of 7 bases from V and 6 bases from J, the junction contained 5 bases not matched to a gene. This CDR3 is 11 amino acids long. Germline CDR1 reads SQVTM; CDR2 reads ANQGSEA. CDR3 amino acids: CSAQGDSEAFF. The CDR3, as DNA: TGCAGCGCCCAGGGGGATTCTGAAGCTTTCTTT. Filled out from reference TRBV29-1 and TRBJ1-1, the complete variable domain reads SAVISQKPSRDICQRGTSLTIQCQVDSQVTMMFWYRQQPGQSLTLIATANQGSEATYESGFVIDKFPISRPNLTFSTLTVSNMSPEDSSIYLCSAQGDSEAFFGQGTRLTVV.

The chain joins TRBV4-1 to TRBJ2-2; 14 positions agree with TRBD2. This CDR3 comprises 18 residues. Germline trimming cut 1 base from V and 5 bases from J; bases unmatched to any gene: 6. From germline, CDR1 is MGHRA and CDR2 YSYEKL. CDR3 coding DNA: TGCGCCAGCAGCCAAGCAGGACTAGCGGGAGGTCGGACCGGGGAGCTGTTTTTT. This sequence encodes CASSQAGLAGGRTGELFF.

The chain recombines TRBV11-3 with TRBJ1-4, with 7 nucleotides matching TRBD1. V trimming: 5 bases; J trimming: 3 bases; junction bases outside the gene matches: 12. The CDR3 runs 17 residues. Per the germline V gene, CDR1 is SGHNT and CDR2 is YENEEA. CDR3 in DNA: TGTGCCAGCAGCCTTAGAGGAACAGGGGAACCTAATGAAAAACTGTTTTTT. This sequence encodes CASSLRGTGEPNEKLFF.

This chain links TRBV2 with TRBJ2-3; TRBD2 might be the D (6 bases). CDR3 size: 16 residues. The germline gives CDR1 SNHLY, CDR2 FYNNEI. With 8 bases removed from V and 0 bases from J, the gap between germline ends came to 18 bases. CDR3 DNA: TGTGCCAGCCGGGCCATCGGGGGAGGAAGCACAGATACGCAGTATTTT. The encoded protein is CASRAIGGGSTDTQYF.

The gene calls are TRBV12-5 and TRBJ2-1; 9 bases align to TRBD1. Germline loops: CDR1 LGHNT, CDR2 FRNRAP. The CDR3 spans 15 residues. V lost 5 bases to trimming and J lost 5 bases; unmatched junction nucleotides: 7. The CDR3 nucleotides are TGTGCTAGTGGTACTACAGGGGGCGAAGACAATGAGCAGTTCTTC. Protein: CASGTTGGEDNEQFF.

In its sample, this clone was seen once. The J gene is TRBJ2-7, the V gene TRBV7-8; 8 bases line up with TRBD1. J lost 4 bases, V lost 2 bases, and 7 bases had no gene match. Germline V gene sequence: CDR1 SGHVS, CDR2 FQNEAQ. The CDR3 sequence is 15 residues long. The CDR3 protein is CASSLPLQGEYEQYF. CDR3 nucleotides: TGTGCCAGCAGCTTACCGTTACAGGGGGAATACGAGCAGTACTTC.

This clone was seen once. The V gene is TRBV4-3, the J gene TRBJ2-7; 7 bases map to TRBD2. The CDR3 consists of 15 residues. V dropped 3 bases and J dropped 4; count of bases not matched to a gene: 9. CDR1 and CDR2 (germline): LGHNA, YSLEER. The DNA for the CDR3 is TGCGCCAGCAGCCACGGACTAGGACCGAGGTACGAGCAGTACTTC. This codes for CASSHGLGPRYEQYF.

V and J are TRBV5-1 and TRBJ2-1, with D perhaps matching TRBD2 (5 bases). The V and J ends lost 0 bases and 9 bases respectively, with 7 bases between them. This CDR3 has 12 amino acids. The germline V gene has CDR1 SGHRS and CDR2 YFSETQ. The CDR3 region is CASSLGTLEQFF. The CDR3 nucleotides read TGCGCCAGCAGCTTGGGGACTCTTGAGCAGTTCTTC.

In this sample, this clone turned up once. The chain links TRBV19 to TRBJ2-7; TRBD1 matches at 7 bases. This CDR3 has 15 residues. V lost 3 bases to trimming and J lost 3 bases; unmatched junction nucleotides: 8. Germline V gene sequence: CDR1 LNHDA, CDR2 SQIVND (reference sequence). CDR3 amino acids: CASSIAGTAHYEQYF. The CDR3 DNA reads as TGTGCCAGTAGTATTGCCGGGACAGCGCACTACGAGCAGTACTTC. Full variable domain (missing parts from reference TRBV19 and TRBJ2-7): DGGITQSPKYLFRKEGQNVTLSCEQNLNHDAMYWYRQDPGQGLRLIYYSQIVNDFQKGDIAEGYSVSREKKESFPLTVTSAQKNPTAFYLCASSIAGTAHYEQYFGPGTRLTVT.

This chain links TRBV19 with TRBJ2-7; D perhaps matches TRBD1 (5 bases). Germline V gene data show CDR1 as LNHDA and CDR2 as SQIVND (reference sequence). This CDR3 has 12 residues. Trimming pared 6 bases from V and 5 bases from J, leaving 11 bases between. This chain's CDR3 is CASRKSDNEQYF. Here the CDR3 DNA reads TGTGCCAGTAGGAAGTCGGACAACGAGCAGTACTTC.

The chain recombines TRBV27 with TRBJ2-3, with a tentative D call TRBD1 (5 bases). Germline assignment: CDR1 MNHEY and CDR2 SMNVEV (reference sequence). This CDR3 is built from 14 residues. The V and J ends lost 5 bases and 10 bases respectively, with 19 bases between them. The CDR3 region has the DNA TGTGCCAGCAGTACCGAAAGACTTCAGGGCTCGCAGTATTTT. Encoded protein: CASSTERLQGSQYF.

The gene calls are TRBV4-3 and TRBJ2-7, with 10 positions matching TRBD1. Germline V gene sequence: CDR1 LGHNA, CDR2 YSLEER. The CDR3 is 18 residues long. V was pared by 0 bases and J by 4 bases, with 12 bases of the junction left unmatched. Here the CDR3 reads CASSQEWGSGQGQYEQYF. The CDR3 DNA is TGCGCCAGCAGCCAAGAATGGGGTTCGGGACAGGGGCAGTACGAGCAGTACTTC.

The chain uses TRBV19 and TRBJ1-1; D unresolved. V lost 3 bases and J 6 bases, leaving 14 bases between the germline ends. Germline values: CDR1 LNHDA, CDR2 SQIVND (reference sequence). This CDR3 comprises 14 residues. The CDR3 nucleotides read TGTGCCAGTAGTATCGGGGAAGGTGACGCTGAAGCTTTCTTT. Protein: CASSIGEGDAEAFF.

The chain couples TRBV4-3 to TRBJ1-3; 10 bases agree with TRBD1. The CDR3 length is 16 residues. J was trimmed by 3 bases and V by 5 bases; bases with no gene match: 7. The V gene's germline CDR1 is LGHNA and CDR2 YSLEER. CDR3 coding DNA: TGCGCCAGCAGCTTGACAGGGGGCGCGGATGGAAACACCATATATTTT. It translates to CASSLTGGADGNTIYF.

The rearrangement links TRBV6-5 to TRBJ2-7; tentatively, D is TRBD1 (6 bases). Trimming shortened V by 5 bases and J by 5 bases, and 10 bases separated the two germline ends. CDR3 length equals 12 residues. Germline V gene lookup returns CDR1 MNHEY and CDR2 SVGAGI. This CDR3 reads CASSQQGNEQYF. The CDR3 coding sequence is TGTGCCAGCAGTCAACAGGGTAACGAGCAGTACTTC.